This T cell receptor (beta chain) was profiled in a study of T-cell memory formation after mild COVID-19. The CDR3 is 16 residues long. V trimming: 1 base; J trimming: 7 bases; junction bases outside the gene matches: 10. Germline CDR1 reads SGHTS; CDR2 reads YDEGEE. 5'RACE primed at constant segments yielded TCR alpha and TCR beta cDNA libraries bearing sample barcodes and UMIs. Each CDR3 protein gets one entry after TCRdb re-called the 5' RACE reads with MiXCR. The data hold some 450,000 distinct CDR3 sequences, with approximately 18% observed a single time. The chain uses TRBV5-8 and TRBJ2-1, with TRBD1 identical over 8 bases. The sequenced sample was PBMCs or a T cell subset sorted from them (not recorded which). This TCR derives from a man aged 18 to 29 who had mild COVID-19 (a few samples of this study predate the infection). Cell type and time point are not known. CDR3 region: CASSLLGWGQENEQFF. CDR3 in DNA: TGTGCCAGCAGCTTGTTAGGTTGGGGACAGGAAAATGAGCAGTTCTTC. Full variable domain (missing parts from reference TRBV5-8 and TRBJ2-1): EAGVTQSPTHLIKTRGQQATLRCSPISGHTSVYWYQQALGLGLQFLLWYDEGEERNRGNFPPRFSGRQFPNYSSELNVNALELEDSALYLCASSLLGWGQENEQFFGPGTRLTVL.